This T cell receptor (beta chain) was obtained from a study of human CD8 memory T cell subsets. Germline CDR1 is DFQATT and CDR2 is SNEGSKA (reference sequence). This CDR3 region has 16 residues. Libraries of TCR beta chains were produced by 5' RACE (UMI-labeled). From its re-call of the 5' RACE reads, TCRdb lists each CDR3 protein once, without DNA. The repertoire table contains about 4,800 distinct CDR3 sequences. Sequencing was performed on CD8+ effector memory T cells (TEM) sorted from PBMCs. Subset defined: effector memory CD8 T cells, CCR7- CD45RO+ CD95+. The sequence came from a human donor in good health. The J gene is TRBJ2-3, the V gene TRBV20-1; TCRdb's D call of TRBD2 is untestable without DNA. CDR3 sequence: CSARDMAGGFTDTQYF.